Listed below are T cell receptor beta chains from one sample, sequenced in a study of cytomegalovirus exposure and HLA in healthy donors. Clones were read by immunoSEQ multiplex PCR, and TCRdb kept only the in-frame ones, dropping some. The table for this sample gives over 70,000 clones. The sample comprised PBMCs. These receptors originate from a woman in her 40s in good health and CMV-seropositive. Both conserved end residues are part of each CDR3. The order of the fields is V gene, J gene, D gene, CDR3 DNA, CDR3 protein. A D gene is named only where the DNA matches it firmly.

TRBV7-2	TRBJ1-2	TRBD1	TGTGCCAGCAGCTTAATTGACAGGGGGCCCTATGGCTACACCTTC	CASSLIDRGPYGYTF
TRBV9	TRBJ2-3	TRBD2	TGTGCCAGCAGCGGGGGGACTAGCGGAGATACGCAGTATTTT	CASSGGTSGDTQYF
TRBV11-3	TRBJ2-5	TRBD2	TGTGCCAGCAGCCCGGGGGAGCTAGCGGAAGAGACCCAGTACTTC	CASSPGELAEETQYF
TRBV4-2	TRBJ2-6	TRBD1	TGTGCCAGCAGCCAAGATCAGGGGGCTGGGGCCAACGTCCTGACTTTC	CASSQDQGAGANVLTF
TRBV25-1	TRBJ1-2	-	TGTGCCAGCAGTGAATTTTACGACACCCCTAACTATGGCTACACCTTC	CASSEFYDTPNYGYTF
TRBV9	TRBJ2-5	TRBD1	TGTGCCAGCAGCGCCGGACAGGGGGCATGGGAGACCCAGTACTTC	CASSAGQGAWETQYF
TRBV5-4	TRBJ2-7	-	TGTGCCAGCAGCTTTGGCAGCTCCTACGAGCAGTACTTC	CASSFGSSYEQYF
TRBV4-2	TRBJ2-2	TRBD1	TGTGCCAGCAGCCACGGGACAGACGCGAACACCGGGGAGCTGTTTTTT	CASSHGTDANTGELFF
TRBV6-6	TRBJ2-6	TRBD1	TGTGCCAGCAGGAGACAGGGCTCTGGGGCCAACGTCCTGACTTTC	CASRRQGSGANVLTF
TRBV6-1	TRBJ1-1	TRBD1	TGTGCCAGCAGCCCCGACAGGGGGCAGACTGAAGCTTTCTTT	CASSPDRGQTEAFF
TRBV5-6	TRBJ2-7	TRBD2	TGTGCCAGCAGCTTGGGACTAGCGGGATGGTCCTACGAGCAGTACTTC	CASSLGLAGWSYEQYF
TRBV27	TRBJ1-2	-	TGTGCCAGCAGCCTAAAGCCAATCAACTATGGCTACACCTTC	CASSLKPINYGYTF
TRBV5-1	TRBJ2-6	TRBD1	TGCGCCAGCAGGGGACAGGTCACTGGGGCCAACGTCCTGACTTTC	CASRGQVTGANVLTF
TRBV7-2	TRBJ2-6	TRBD1	TGTGCCAGCAGCTTAGCGGTACAGGGGGCGCGGGGGGCCAACGTCCTGACTTTC	CASSLAVQGARGANVLTF
TRBV19	TRBJ2-7	TRBD1	TGTGCCAGTAGTACTCTCTCCGGACAGGGTCGGACCTACGAGCAGTACTTC	CASSTLSGQGRTYEQYF
TRBV6-5	TRBJ2-3	TRBD2	TGTGCCAGCAGCCAAGCGGGAGGGAGCACAGATACGCAGTATTTT	CASSQAGGSTDTQYF
TRBV27	TRBJ2-7	-	TGTGCCAGCAGTTTCCAGGAGGGCTACGAGCAGTACTTC	CASSFQEGYEQYF
TRBV9	TRBJ2-1	-	TGTGCCAGCAGCGTAGCTTTGCAACAGAACAATGAGCAGTTCTTC	CASSVALQQNNEQFF
TRBV7-9	TRBJ1-1	-	TGTGCCAGCAGCCCTCGAAGGTACGAGGTGGGGGGAACTGAAGCTTTCTTT	CASSPRRYEVGGTEAFF
TRBV9	TRBJ2-7	-	TGTGCCAGCAGCGTAGAACCCGAGCTAGCCTACGAGCAGTACTTC	CASSVEPELAYEQYF
TRBV5-4	TRBJ2-3	TRBD2	TGTGCCAGCAGCTTGGCCACTAGCGGGGATAACACAGATACGCAGTATTTT	CASSLATSGDNTDTQYF
TRBV19	TRBJ1-6	TRBD1	TGTGCCAGTAGTACTGGGACAGGGTATAATTCACCCCTCCACTTT	CASSTGTGYNSPLHF
TRBV27	TRBJ2-7	-	TGTGCCAGCAGTTTGGTTCGAGGGAACGAGCAGTACTTC	CASSLVRGNEQYF
TRBV6-6	TRBJ2-7	TRBD2	TGTGCCAGCAGTTACCCCCCGGGACTAGCTACCTACGAGCAGTACTTC	CASSYPPGLATYEQYF
TRBV11-3	TRBJ1-1	-	TGTGCCAGCAGCAAGGGGAGAGGGGGCACTGAAGCTTTCTTT	CASSKGRGGTEAFF
TRBV5-1	TRBJ1-2	TRBD1	TGCGCCAGCTCGGGACAGGGGGCGTCGGTTGGCTACACCTTC	CASSGQGASVGYTF
TRBV19	TRBJ2-3	TRBD1	TGTGCCAGTAGTACCAGGGGGCTTGGAGATACGCAGTATTTT	CASSTRGLGDTQYF
TRBV9	TRBJ1-2	TRBD1	TGTGCCAGCAGCGTGACCGGGACAGGGGGCAATGGCTACACCTTC	CASSVTGTGGNGYTF
TRBV5-6	TRBJ2-1	-	TGTGCCAGCAGCTTGGTGTCAGGGCAGGTTGAGCAGTTCTTC	CASSLVSGQVEQFF
TRBV29-1	TRBJ2-3	-	TGCAGCGCTAGGACTAGCACAGATACGCAGTATTTT	CSARTSTDTQYF
TRBV28	TRBJ2-1	-	TGTGCCAGCAGTTTGCCAGGGAGGTACAATGAGCAGTTCTTC	CASSLPGRYNEQFF
TRBV6-6	TRBJ2-1	TRBD2	TGTGCCAGCAGTTACTCGAGGACTAGCGCTAAAAATGAGCAGTTCTTC	CASSYSRTSAKNEQFF
TRBV4-2	TRBJ2-6	-	TGTGCCAGCAGCCAAGATGGGGGCGCTGGGGCCAACGTCCTGACTTTC	CASSQDGGAGANVLTF
TRBV2	TRBJ1-3	TRBD1	TGTGCCAGCAGTGAAGCCGGGACAGGGGTAAAGCTCCCTGAAAACACCATATATTTT	CASSEAGTGVKLPENTIYF
TRBV6-1	TRBJ2-1	TRBD2	TGTGCCAGCAGTGAAGTGCGGCTAGCGGAGCAACTCTCCTACAATGAGCAGTTCTTC	CASSEVRLAEQLSYNEQFF
TRBV6-4	TRBJ2-2	-	TGTGCCAGCAGTGACGGGGGTCACACCGGGGGGCTGTTTTTT	CASSDGGHTGGLFF
TRBV29-1	TRBJ2-1	TRBD1	TGCAGCGCCGACAGGGTCGGTGAGCAGTTCTTC	CSADRVGEQFF
TRBV7-2	TRBJ1-2	-	TGTGCCAGCAGCTTAGCTGGTCAGACATACTATGGCTACACCTTC	CASSLAGQTYYGYTF
TRBV6-4	TRBJ2-3	-	TGTGCCAGCAGTGACGAGGGGGGGGCCACAGATACGCAGTATTTT	CASSDEGGATDTQYF
TRBV9	TRBJ2-7	-	TGTGCCAGCAGTCCGGGAGTGGAGATGGGCGAGCAGTACTTC	CASSPGVEMGEQYF
TRBV6-1	TRBJ1-5	-	TGTGCCAGCAGAGACAAGTATAGCAATCAGCCCCAGCATTTT	CASRDKYSNQPQHF
TRBV18	TRBJ2-5	-	TGTGCCAGCTCACAAGACGCGGGAGAGGGGGGAAAGACCCAGTACTTC	CASSQDAGEGGKTQYF
TRBV5-8	TRBJ2-7	-	TGTGCCAGCAGCTTGCACAGGGTAAAGGCCTACGAGCAGTACTTC	CASSLHRVKAYEQYF
TRBV7-3	TRBJ2-3	TRBD1	TGTGCCAGCAGCTTGACAGGGGGCGAATCCGATACGCAGTATTTT	CASSLTGGESDTQYF
TRBV5-4	TRBJ2-5	TRBD2	TGTGCCAGCATGGGGGCTAGCGGGGAGAGGGAGACCCAGTACTTC	CASMGASGERETQYF
TRBV7-2	TRBJ1-3	-	TGTGCCAGCAGCTTAGTAGGGGTTAGAAACACCATATATTTT	CASSLVGVRNTIYF
TRBV25-1	TRBJ1-1	-	TGTGCCAGCAGTGAATATGCGGGTGAAGCTTTCTTT	CASSEYAGEAFF
TRBV28	TRBJ2-3	-	TGTGCCAGCAGTTTTCTCCTAGCTGTAGATACGCAGTATTTT	CASSFLLAVDTQYF
TRBV19	TRBJ1-2	-	TGTGCCAGTAGTATAAGGGACTGGAGGGGCTACACCTTC	CASSIRDWRGYTF
TRBV5-1	TRBJ2-7	-	TGCGCCAGCAGCTTTGACAGAGACTACGAGCAGTACTTC	CASSFDRDYEQYF
TRBV5-1	TRBJ2-3	-	TGCGCCAGCAGCTTGCAAGACTTCAGCACAGATACGCAGTATTTT	CASSLQDFSTDTQYF
TRBV5-6	TRBJ1-1	-	TGTGCCAGCAGCCCCGGCGGGACCACTGAAGCTTTCTTT	CASSPGGTTEAFF